This TCR beta chain was sequenced in a study of T cells in localized non-small cell lung cancer. Germline V gene data show CDR1 as MNHEY and CDR2 as SVGAGI. Trimming left V 7 bases short and J 5 bases short, with 11 bases between. The CDR3 has 13 residues. Concerning this clone itself: The antigen remains undetermined.

Points from the study as a whole: Tumor showed lower T cell clonality than uninvolved adjacent lung, where it was highest. Analysis by sequencing included only one tumor region, so heterogeneity remains possible. Paired adjacent lung recovered a median roughly 60 of the top 100 tumor clones.

The assay was immunoSEQ multiplex PCR, and TCRdb's table has in-frame clones only and misses some. The sample includes some 38,000 clones, roughly 90% of them seen just once. The input for sequencing was peripheral blood mononuclear cells, taken before any cancer treatment. The sequence came from a male donor at least 60 years old with stage II lung adenocarcinoma. The J gene is TRBJ2-2, the V gene TRBV6-5; D is perhaps TRBD1 (6 bases). For the CDR3, the DNA is TGTGCCAGCACCTACAGGGTAACCGGGGAGCTGTTTTTT. It translates to CASTYRVTGELFF.